Shown below are 29 T cell receptor beta chains from a single sample sequenced in a study of beta chain features in type 1 diabetes. Overall study results and limits: All four CD4+ subsets of Type 1 diabetes patients contained TCRB CDR3s that were moderately but significantly shorter.

cDNA synthesis used the whole RNA isolate, giving expressed TCRB sequences. Sequenced by immunoSEQ multiplex PCR; TCRdb stores in-frame clones only, minus some. The table records under 300,000 clones, around 9.9% of them present only once. These receptors have no known antigen. Sequenced input: naive CD4+ T cells from blood. The receptor source for this set is a man aged 30-40 years with type 1 diabetes.

This clone has more than one count but fewer than ten. V gene TRBV30 combines with J gene TRBJ2-6; possible D gene TRBD1, 6 bases. CDR1 is GTSNPN, CDR2 SVGIG, per germline (reference sequence). V lost 5 bases and J lost 0, with 17 bases in between. The CDR3 runs 17 residues. CDR3 region: CAWAPGWGPSGANVLTF. The DNA for the CDR3 is TGTGCCTGGGCCCCGGGGTGGGGGCCCTCTGGGGCCAACGTCCTGACTTTC.

V gene TRBV2 combines with J gene TRBJ1-5; 8 bases align to TRBD1. The CDR3 runs to 14 residues. V lost 8 bases to trimming and J lost 4 bases; unmatched junction nucleotides: 7. CDR1 and CDR2 from the germline V gene are SNHLY and FYNNEI. The CDR3 spells CASGGQGRNQPQHF. The CDR3 DNA reads as TGTGCCAGCGGCGGACAGGGTAGGAATCAGCCCCAGCATTTT.

The chain carries TRBV28 and TRBJ1-4; 7 nucleotides match TRBD1. Per germline, CDR1 MDHEN and CDR2 SYDVKM. The ends lost 7 bases at V and 8 bases at J; junction bases unmatched: 16. The CDR3 length is 16 residues. CDR3: CASNAPGTAVGEKLFF. The CDR3 DNA follows: TGTGCCAGCAATGCGCCGGGGACAGCAGTAGGCGAAAAACTGTTTTTT.

The genes are TRBV18 and TRBJ1-6; perhaps TRBD1 as D (6 bases). Trimming took off 3 bases at V and 5 bases at J, with 14 bases between the two ends. The CDR3 totals 16 residues. Germline loops: CDR1 KGHSH, CDR2 LQKENI. The CDR3 spells CASSPLGTNHNSPLHF. As DNA, the CDR3 is TGTGCCAGCTCACCCTTAGGGACAAATCATAATTCACCCCTCCACTTT. Looking up the rest from reference TRBV18 and TRBJ1-6 gives the full variable domain: NAGVMQNPRHLVRRRGQEARLRCSPMKGHSHVYWYRQLPEEGLKFMVYLQKENIIDESGMPKERFSAEFPKEGPSILRIQQVVRGDSAAYFCASSPLGTNHNSPLHFGNGTRLTVT.

The chain combines TRBV15 with TRBJ1-2, with D hard to call. The germline CDR1 and CDR2 sequences are LNHNV and YYDKDF (reference sequence). The CDR3 totals 13 residues. Trimming stripped 1 base from V and 4 bases from J, with 7 bases between. Here the CDR3 DNA reads TGTGCCACCAGCAGAGGTCATAGCTATGGCTACACCTTC. This sequence encodes CATSRGHSYGYTF.

This rearrangement joins TRBV30 to TRBJ1-5, with D perhaps TRBD1 (5 bases). The germline V gene encodes CDR1 GTSNPN and CDR2 SVGIG (reference sequence). Between the trimmed V and J ends, which lost 2 bases and 0 bases, there was a span of 17 bases. The CDR3 is 17 amino acids. CDR3 DNA: TGTGCCTGGAGTCCGGGTGGGGCAGTCTATAGCAATCAGCCCCAGCATTTT. This translates into CAWSPGGAVYSNQPQHF.

The genes are TRBV10-3 and TRBJ2-5; a weak D match, TRBD1 (6 bases). The ends were cut back, 5 bases at V and 0 bases at J, with 7 bases in the middle. The CDR3 is 13 amino acids. In germline, CDR1 is ENHRY, CDR2 SYGVKD. This chain's CDR3 is CAISTGYQETQYF. In DNA form, the CDR3 reads TGTGCCATCAGTACAGGGTACCAAGAGACCCAGTACTTC.

A note on this clone: At one end the junction does not follow the germline gene, possibly because of a read error. This CDR3 reads CASGIERPSVF. For the CDR3, the DNA is TGTGCTAGTGGCATAGAGAGACCTAGTGTCTTC. The chain combines TRBV12-5 with TRBJ2-1; D remains unclear. CDR3 length equals 11 residues. Germline V gene lookup returns CDR1 LGHNT and CDR2 FRNRAP.

This clone was seen more than once but under ten times. The chain combines TRBV28 with TRBJ2-5, with TRBD2 identical over 15 bases. Germline V gene lookup returns CDR1 MDHEN and CDR2 SYDVKM. J gave up 4 bases and V 6 bases, and 6 bases lay outside the gene matches. This CDR3 spans 16 amino acids. Written as DNA, the CDR3 is TGTGCCAGCAGCGGACTAGCGGGGGGGCTGGGAGAGACCCAGTACTTC. This translates into CASSGLAGGLGETQYF.

V is TRBV7-2 and J is TRBJ1-6; 9 nucleotides line up with TRBD1. The CDR3 spans 14 residues. The J segment lost 10 bases and the V segment lost 5 bases, leaving 6 bases of the junction unmatched. Germline V gene sequence: CDR1 SGHTA, CDR2 FQGNSA. Here the CDR3 DNA reads TGTGCCAGCAGCGGGCGGGACAGGGCATCACCCCTCCACTTT. It yields the protein CASSGRDRASPLHF. Variable domain in full (rest from reference TRBV7-2 and TRBJ1-6): GAGVSQSPSNKVTEKGKDVELRCDPISGHTALYWYRQSLGQGLEFLIYFQGNSAPDKSGLPSDRFSAERTGGSVSTLTIQRTQQEDSAVYLCASSGRDRASPLHFGNGTRLTVT.

This rearrangement joins TRBV5-1 to TRBJ2-7, with D perhaps matching TRBD1 (5 bases). This CDR3 has 14 amino acids. Per the germline V gene, CDR1 is SGHRS and CDR2 is YFSETQ. V was cut by 3 bases and J by 2 bases, with 12 bases left in between. The CDR3 DNA follows: TGCGCCAGCAGCTCAGGGCCTCAAGCCTACGAGCAGTACTTC. Its protein is CASSSGPQAYEQYF. Full variable domain (outside the CDR3, taken from reference TRBV5-1 and TRBJ2-7): KAGVTQTPRYLIKTRGQQVTLSCSPISGHRSVSWYQQTPGQGLQFLFEYFSETQRNKGNFPGRFSGRQFSNSRSEMNVSTLELGDSALYLCASSSGPQAYEQYFGPGTRLTVT.

This clone came up a few times. This sequence joins TRBV5-1 and TRBJ2-3; possible D gene TRBD1, 6 bases. CDR3 length: 14 amino acids. With 6 bases removed from V and 2 bases from J, the gap between germline ends came to 13 bases. Germline-derived CDR1 and CDR2 are SGHRS and YFSETQ. This chain's CDR3 is CASKPGQLTDTQYF. CDR3 bases: TGCGCCAGCAAACCCGGACAGCTCACAGATACGCAGTATTTT.

This clone was seen more than once but under ten times. The V call is TRBV7-2, the J call TRBJ2-1; TRBD2 agrees at 13 bases. V lost 5 bases, J lost 0 bases, and 7 bases stayed unmatched. CDR1 and CDR2 (germline): SGHTA, FQGNSA. The CDR3 totals 18 residues. For the CDR3, the DNA is TGTGCCAGCAGCCTGACTAGCGGGGGGACTTTCTCCTACAATGAGCAGTTCTTC. Amino acid sequence: CASSLTSGGTFSYNEQFF. The full variable domain, with the rest looked up from reference TRBV7-2 and TRBJ2-1, is GAGVSQSPSNKVTEKGKDVELRCDPISGHTALYWYRQSLGQGLEFLIYFQGNSAPDKSGLPSDRFSAERTGGSVSTLTIQRTQQEDSAVYLCASSLTSGGTFSYNEQFFGPGTRLTVL.

A few counts support this clone. The rearrangement uses TRBV29-1 and TRBJ2-3; 9 positions match TRBD2. V lost 8 bases and J lost 2; bases outside the gene matches: 8. This CDR3 region has 14 residues. Germline CDR1 is SQVTM and CDR2 is ANQGSEA. The CDR3 DNA sequence: TGCAGCTTAAAACCTAGCGGGAACACAGATACGCAGTATTTT. This codes for CSLKPSGNTDTQYF.

This clone has just a few counts. Additional DNA sequences in this sample encode the identical CDR3. The chain has TRBV2 and TRBJ2-7; no definite D call. Germline V gene sequence: CDR1 SNHLY, CDR2 FYNNEI. V was pared by 2 bases and J by 1 base, with 3 bases between. The CDR3 loop spans 12 amino acids. In DNA form, the CDR3 reads TGTGCCAGCAGTGAACAGTCCTACGAGCAGTACTTC. Encoded protein: CASSEQSYEQYF.

Only a few counts were recorded for this clone. The rearrangement uses TRBV7-3 and TRBJ2-3; D is uncertain. Germline assignment: CDR1 SGHTA and CDR2 FQGTGA. Trimming shortened V by 5 bases and J by 4 bases, and 16 bases separated the two germline ends. The CDR3 contains 15 residues. The CDR3 DNA is TGTGCCAGCAGCGTCATGCCCCTAAGATCAGATACGCAGTATTTT. Translating gives CASSVMPLRSDTQYF. The full variable domain, with the rest looked up from reference TRBV7-3 and TRBJ2-3, is GAGVSQTPSNKVTEKGKYVELRCDPISGHTALYWYRQSLGQGPEFLIYFQGTGAADDSGLPNDRFFAVRPEGSVSTLKIQRTERGDSAVYLCASSVMPLRSDTQYFGPGTRLTVL.

The chain carries TRBV6-1 and TRBJ1-4; 7 positions match TRBD1. Germline CDR1 reads MNHNS; CDR2 reads SASEGT. V gave up 7 bases and J gave up 4 bases; unmatched junction bases: 9. The CDR3 loop spans 15 amino acids. As DNA, the CDR3 is TGTGCCAGCATTACCGGGACAGCCGATAATGAAAAACTGTTTTTT. This codes for CASITGTADNEKLFF.

This clone has just a few counts. The chain has TRBV5-1 and TRBJ2-2, with 7 bases that match TRBD1. The CDR3 is 15 residues long. Germline V gives CDR1 SGHRS, CDR2 YFSETQ. The V and J ends lost 3 bases and 2 bases, in that order; junction bases with no gene match: 4. CDR3 protein: CASSSRDSNTGELFF. Here the CDR3 DNA reads TGCGCCAGCAGCTCCCGGGACAGCAACACCGGGGAGCTGTTTTTT.

The CDR3 DNA reads as TGTGCCAGCAGCTCCCAGGGGGCGAATTCACCCCTCCACTTT. It is translated as CASSSQGANSPLHF. This chain joins TRBV7-9 and TRBJ1-6; 8 bases are shared with TRBD1. The V segment lost 4 bases and the J segment 7 bases; nucleotides outside the gene matches: 3. CDR1 SEHNR and CDR2 FQNEAQ come from the germline V gene (reference sequence). The CDR3 has 14 residues. Based on the CDR3 plus reference TRBV7-9 and TRBJ1-6, the full variable domain is DTGVSQNPRHKITKRGQNVTFRCDPISEHNRLYWYRQTLGQGPEFLTYFQNEAQLEKSRLLSDRFSAERPKGSFSTLEIQRTEQGDSAMYLCASSSQGANSPLHFGNGTRLTVT.

V and J are TRBV6-6 and TRBJ1-3; D call uncertain. The CDR3 contains 13 residues. Germline V gene data show CDR1 as MNHNY and CDR2 as SVGAGI (reference sequence). Deletions cut 6 bases from V and 2 bases from J, with 8 bases between. DNA for the CDR3: TGTGCCAGCAGCTCTCCCCCTGGAAACACCATATATTTT. Translating gives CASSSPPGNTIYF.

The sample holds a few counts of this clone. The rearrangement links TRBV7-9 to TRBJ2-1; D possibly corresponds to TRBD2 (6 bases). Germline V gene lookup returns CDR1 SEHNR and CDR2 FQNEAQ (reference sequence). CDR3 length: 15 amino acids. The V end lost 5 bases, the J end lost 6 bases, and 17 bases lay between the germline ends. The CDR3 DNA follows: TGTGCCAGCAGCCCCAGCCGGGGGACTCCCAATGAGCAGTTCTTC. Its protein is CASSPSRGTPNEQFF.

The chain carries TRBV4-3 and TRBJ1-1; a possible D gene is TRBD1 (6 bases). The CDR3 sequence is 15 residues long. CDR1 LGHNA and CDR2 YSLEER come from the germline V gene. The V end was cut by 0 bases, the J end by 2 bases, with 10 bases between. The CDR3 loop reads CASSQDLGANTEAFF. The CDR3 bases are TGCGCCAGCAGCCAAGATTTGGGGGCAAACACTGAAGCTTTCTTT.

This clone was detected only a few times. This chain links TRBV6-1 with TRBJ2-5, with D perhaps TRBD2 (6 bases). The CDR3 is made up of 16 amino acids. V lost 4 bases and J lost 3, with 18 bases in between. Germline CDR1 is MNHNS and CDR2 is SASEGT. In DNA form, the CDR3 reads TGTGCCAGCAGTGTTCATCCGCGCAGGGAGGAAGAGACCCAGTACTTC. This translates into CASSVHPRREEETQYF.

This clone was counted a few times. The chain carries TRBV5-1 and TRBJ2-7, with TRBD1 identical over 7 bases. The V gene's germline CDR1 is SGHRS and CDR2 YFSETQ. The CDR3 has 14 residues. The junction had 9 bases not matched to a gene; V was cut back by 4 bases and J by 5 bases. The CDR3 reads CASSPSPGQNEQYF. DNA for the CDR3: TGCGCCAGCAGCCCATCCCCGGGACAGAACGAGCAGTACTTC. Looking up the rest from reference TRBV5-1 and TRBJ2-7 gives the full variable domain: KAGVTQTPRYLIKTRGQQVTLSCSPISGHRSVSWYQQTPGQGLQFLFEYFSETQRNKGNFPGRFSGRQFSNSRSEMNVSTLELGDSALYLCASSPSPGQNEQYFGPGTRLTVT.

The chain joins TRBV15 to TRBJ2-1; 9 nucleotides align to TRBD2. J gave up 7 bases and V 3 bases, and 4 bases lay outside the gene matches. CDR1 is LNHNV, CDR2 YYDKDF, per germline (reference sequence). The CDR3 runs 14 residues. CDR3 sequence (DNA): TGTGCCACCAGCAGCGGGCGGGGGGGAAATGAGCAGTTCTTC. Translation: CATSSGRGGNEQFF.

The chain couples TRBV7-9 to TRBJ1-5; no firm D call. The CDR3 covers 12 residues. Germline assignment: CDR1 SEHNR and CDR2 FQNEAQ (reference sequence). V gave up 7 bases and J gave up 3 bases, with 7 bases separating them. In nucleotides, the CDR3 is TGTGCCAGCACGACAAACAATCAGCCCCAGCATTTT. Its translation: CASTTNNQPQHF.

This clone came up a few times. The CDR3 nucleotides read TGTGCCAGCAGCGTGACAGGTCAAGAGACCCAGTACTTC. Protein: CASSVTGQETQYF. The chain joins TRBV9 to TRBJ2-5; weak D call: TRBD1 (6 bases). CDR3 length equals 13 residues. Germline CDR1 is SGDLS and CDR2 is YYNGEE. V was pared by 2 bases and J by 2 bases, with 7 bases between.

The rearrangement links TRBV7-2 to TRBJ2-3; 15 positions match TRBD2. The V gene's germline CDR1 is SGHTA and CDR2 FQGNSA. The CDR3 extends over 17 amino acids. V gave up 5 bases and J gave up 1 base; unmatched junction bases: 4. The CDR3 sequence is CASSEGLAGGGTDTQYF. The CDR3 DNA reads TGTGCCAGCAGCGAGGGACTAGCGGGGGGCGGCACAGATACGCAGTATTTT.

This sequence joins TRBV30 and TRBJ2-7, with 11 bases matching TRBD2. The CDR3 extends over 14 amino acids. Trimming removed 3 bases from V and 2 bases from J; junction bases left unmatched: 3. CDR1 GTSNPN and CDR2 SVGIG come from the germline V gene (reference sequence). DNA of the CDR3: TGTGCCTGGAGGACTAGCGGGGCTACCTACGAGCAGTACTTC. This translates into CAWRTSGATYEQYF. Variable domain in full (rest from reference TRBV30 and TRBJ2-7): SQTIHQWPATLVQPVGSPLSLECTVEGTSNPNLYWYRQAAGRGLQLLFYSVGIGQISSEVPQNLSASRPQDRQFILSSKKLLLSDSGFYLCAWRTSGATYEQYFGPGTRLTVT.